This TCR beta chain was profiled in a study of ipilimumab plus nivolumab after autologous stem cell transplantation (dated by TCRdb to about 2021). At the level of the whole study: A median of roughly five ipilimumab doses and 8 nivolumab doses was received by trial patients. Both primary refractory and relapsed disease were represented in the DLBCL cohort, where 18-month progression-free survival was approximately 87% and 28%, respectively. Patients with high-risk diffuse large B cell lymphoma, mature T cell lymphoma, or multiple myeloma undergoing autologous transplant were enrolled in the trial. Thirty-five patients made up the trial's intent-to-treat population. General study outcomes and caveats: Combined checkpoint inhibition appeared tolerable as post-transplant consolidation, according to the authors' conclusion. According to the authors, a biologic rationale for studying the approach further came from T cell receptor repertoire, regulatory T cell phenotype and gut microbiota profiles.

The library was obtained by the immunoSEQ multiplex PCR assay. The table was pulled from immuneACCESS by TCRdb, which kept in-frame rearrangements only. Such tables lose some clones; where checked, under half of the loss comes from unresolved V genes, and the rest has no known cause. The sample contains 20,000 to 25,000 clones, 70% to 85% of them found a single time. Jointly, the top ten make up around 20% of the sample. From the germline V gene (reference sequence), CDR1 is GTSNPN and CDR2 is SVGIG. The CDR3 measures 13 amino acids from cysteine to phenylalanine. The kept DNA is CDR3 alone, 39 bases in frame from the first base. Ends trimmed: V by 0 bases, J by 6 bases; bases unmatched to a gene: 3. Turning to this clone: Its binding antigen is unknown. There are no base qualities to consult, and no much larger clone falls within one base.

Starting 14 to 28 days after the autologous transplant, patients began checkpoint therapy, which included ipilimumab at 1 mg/kg intravenously on day 1 of selected weeks. The nivolumab dose was 3 mg/kg intravenously, delivered on day 1 of weeks 1, 4, 7, 10, and every two weeks through week 26. This Phase Ib clinical trial tested ipilimumab plus nivolumab, a combined checkpoint inhibition, as consolidation after autologous stem cell transplantation. This chain joins TRBV30 to TRBJ1-2; a stretch of 8 junction bases matches TRBD1. The origin of this receptor is a male donor with diffuse large B-cell lymphoma. The sequenced sample was PBMCs, obtained in a trial of ipilimumab plus nivolumab as post-transplant consolidation. Read as DNA, the sequence is TGTGCCTGGAGTGTCGGACAGGGAAATGGCTACACCTTC. Its coded protein is CAWSVGQGNGYTF.